This section outlines one TCR beta chain sequence together with its context. There are 12 residues in the CDR3. The germline V gene encodes CDR1 MDHEN and CDR2 SYDVKM. The V and J ends lost 6 bases and 5 bases respectively, with 8 bases between them. This sample is drawn from a study of shared clonotypes between healthy human individuals. Authors' analysis steps: Filtering was not the same, since immunoSEQ gave junction-only sequences without quality scores. Using immunoSEQ multiplex PCR, the repertoire was profiled, and TCRdb retains in-frame clones only, with some absent. V, J and clone size are those of that table, while D and trimming were read from the DNA. The top ten hold around 13% of the sample, which has about 530,000 clones, approximately 79% seen once. Every donor was a Caucasian adult from Nashville, Tennessee. For unsorted samples, genomic DNA was extracted from around 86 million PBMCs.

Input material: PBMCs. The chain combines TRBV28 with TRBJ2-4; unclear D gene. The TCR was taken from a woman in her 40s in good health. Some clones in this sample may be carry-over from other donors' samples. CDR3 sequence (DNA): TGTGCCAGCAGCACTATCGAAAACATTCAGTACTTC. It is translated as CASSTIENIQYF.